Listed below are T cell receptor beta chains from one sample, sequenced in a study of chemoradiotherapy in HPV16-positive cancers. Sequenced by immunoSEQ multiplex PCR; TCRdb stores in-frame clones only, minus some. The repertoire holds 25,000 to 40,000 clones, 86% seen once, with under 2.5% in the top ten. Source: blood, taken from a patient who underwent chemoradiotherapy. All receptors come from a human donor with HPV-associated anogenital cancer. Each CDR3 is given with its conserved first and last residue.

j_call cdr3_length v_call cdr3_aa
TRBJ2-5 15 TRBV5-1 CASSSERGYQETQYF
TRBJ2-3 16 TRBV27 CASSLYLADDTDTQYF
TRBJ2-5 14 TRBV11-2 CASSSQVTQETQYF
TRBJ1-2 14 TRBV19 CASSLQGYQYGYTF
TRBJ2-2 17 TRBV13 CASSLGLGAGNIGELFF
TRBJ1-6 18 TRBV12-5 CASGFLTGGESNNSPLHF
TRBJ1-5 15 TRBV19 CASSPGRASNQPQHF
TRBJ2-7 13 TRBV7-9 CASSPQAAHEQYF
TRBJ2-1 13 TRBV2 CARGVSSYNEQFF
TRBJ1-6 17 TRBV7-9 CASSLEGTVSYNSPLHF
TRBJ1-1 13 TRBV14 CASSEYRYTEAFF
TRBJ2-7 13 TRBV14 CASSQGQGSAQYF
TRBJ1-1 16 TRBV19 CASSISWDRGFAEAFF
TRBJ1-2 13 TRBV10-3 CAISEDRVNGYTF
TRBJ1-2 13 TRBV7-9 CASSLSQNYGYTF
TRBJ2-4 14 TRBV7-8 CASSTRQSKNIQYF
TRBJ2-7 13 TRBV27 CATKWAGAYEQYF
TRBJ1-2 14 TRBV29-1 CSVDLPRGARGYTF
TRBJ1-4 14 TRBV28 CASSFEATNEKLFF
TRBJ1-1 17 TRBV18 CASSPPMEHKRGTEAFF
TRBJ2-3 12 TRBV11-2 CASNEAGFTQYF
TRBJ2-1 14 TRBV7-6 CASTAGGEVNEQFF
TRBJ2-1 11 TRBV20-1 CSASRQSGQFF
TRBJ2-5 12 TRBV7-9 CASSRGSRTQYF
TRBJ1-1 16 TRBV5-6 CASSHGPKGNTGEAFF
TRBJ2-5 17 TRBV5-8 CASSYEGKGRGQETQYF
TRBJ1-1 14 TRBV11-3 CASSWSGADTEAFF
TRBJ1-2 12 TRBV5-6 CASGVAGAPHTF
TRBJ1-4 15 TRBV7-2 CASSLYEGPPEKLFF
TRBJ2-7 12 TRBV5-1 CASSKEVSEQYF
TRBJ1-5 16 TRBV7-9 CASSIAGTGLGQPQHF
TRBJ2-6 20 TRBV5-1 CASSLGGEGTPTSGANVLTF
TRBJ2-1 17 TRBV6-4 CASSDDASGGFNNEQFF
TRBJ2-7 15 TRBV11-1 CASSLEQGSSYEQYF
TRBJ1-1 17 TRBV7-2 CASSVSGGQGSYTEAFF
TRBJ1-1 14 TRBV7-3 CASSKNQGSTEAFF
TRBJ2-6 13 TRBV6-5 CASSRSGANVLTF
TRBJ1-5 13 TRBV7-8 CASSLASNQPQHF
TRBJ2-1 16 TRBV27 CASRFHISGVRDEQFF
TRBJ2-1 16 TRBV6-5 CASSSGEAGSNNEQFF
TRBJ1-2 15 TRBV7-8 CASSLAATQGFGYTF
TRBJ1-1 11 TRBV2 CASSELTEAFF
TRBJ2-1 13 TRBV6-5 CASSYSRPEEQFF
TRBJ2-4 14 TRBV6-1 CASGGPQYKNIQYF
TRBJ2-5 15 TRBV2 CASSEAGAASQTQYF
TRBJ2-7 13 TRBV19 CASSPIARQEQYF
TRBJ2-7 16 TRBV4-3 CASSQDRAMGHYEQYF
TRBJ2-7 14 TRBV6-1 CASSRAGGDYEQYF
TRBJ1-4 14 TRBV6-5 CASSPQQGTEKLFF
TRBJ2-3 14 TRBV2 CASAPQRWTDTQYF
TRBJ2-7 14 TRBV19 CASSPTQNLYEQYF
TRBJ2-7 15 TRBV2 CASSEILSGRYEQYF
TRBJ1-1 17 TRBV6-1 CASSVLPPTGGNTEAFF
TRBJ1-2 15 TRBV6-5 CASSSSTGGDYGYTF
TRBJ1-5 17 TRBV19 CASSMRLGRVDNQPQHF